A selection of T cell receptor beta chains follows, all from one sample in a study of beta chain features in type 1 diabetes. Sequencing was performed with immunoSEQ multiplex PCR; in TCRdb, only in-frame clones are kept and a portion is missing. The sample has about 340,000 clones, around 8.5% seen once. The sample consisted of central memory CD4+ T cells from blood. These receptors all stem from a man aged 25-45 years with type 1 diabetes. CDR3s include the opening cysteine and the closing phenylalanine or tryptophan. The D gene is left open where the match is weak. Not all rows give a size; the values are once, few, many and, for expanded clones, a class.

few TRBJ2-5 14 TRBV7-2 - CASLPSSLVGTQYF TGTGCCAGCCTACCGTCCAGTCTAGTGGGGACCCAGTACTTC
few TRBJ2-5 15 TRBV15 - CATSRDIAGVKTQYF TGTGCCACCAGCAGAGATATTGCAGGGGTGAAGACCCAGTACTTC
few TRBJ2-5 14 TRBV7-2 - CASSLDGGEETQYF TGTGCCAGCAGCTTAGATGGGGGCGAAGAGACCCAGTACTTC
many TRBJ1-2 16 TRBV4-2 TRBD1 CASSQGRRQGAYGYTF TGTGCCAGCAGCCAAGGTCGGCGGCAGGGGGCGTACGGCTACACCTTC
- TRBJ2-5 11 TRBV20-1 - CSATLLETQYF TGCAGTGCTACTCTATTGGAGACCCAGTACTTC
few TRBJ2-2 11 TRBV20-1 - CSALITGELFF TGCAGTGCCCTCATTACCGGGGAGCTGTTTTTT
- TRBJ2-3 16 TRBV7-9 - CASSLLPAGNTDTQYF TGTGCCAGCAGCTTACTCCCGGCTGGGAACACAGATACGCAGTATTTT
- TRBJ1-2 13 TRBV7-2 - CASSLARDHGYTF TGTGCCAGCAGCTTAGCCAGGGACCATGGCTACACCTTC
few TRBJ2-5 13 TRBV29-1 TRBD2 CSALGGSAETQYF TGCAGCGCCTTGGGGGGGTCGGCAGAGACCCAGTACTTC
- TRBJ1-2 14 TRBV7-2 - CASSFSSWDYGYTF TGTGCCAGCAGCTTCTCGAGTTGGGACTATGGCTACACCTTC
few TRBJ1-1 13 TRBV6-6 - CASSFGGSTEAFF TGTGCCAGCAGTTTCGGGGGGAGCACTGAAGCTTTCTTT
- TRBJ1-5 14 TRBV28 TRBD1 CASSSGQGSQPQHF TGTGCCAGCAGTTCGGGACAGGGGAGTCAGCCCCAGCATTTT
- TRBJ1-1 12 TRBV18 - CASSPSGGEAFF TGTGCCAGCTCACCCTCGGGCGGTGAAGCTTTCTTT
- TRBJ2-1 18 TRBV4-3 TRBD2 CASSHSLGGGAAQNEQFF TGCGCCAGCAGCCATTCCCTTGGCGGGGGGGCTGCTCAGAATGAGCAGTTCTTC
- TRBJ1-6 14 TRBV30 TRBD1 CAWSVGQGGISLHF TGTGCCTGGAGTGTGGGACAGGGCGGAATTTCCCTCCACTTT
few TRBJ2-5 15 TRBV5-6 - CASSLGQGPQETQYF TGTGCCAGCAGCTTGGGGCAGGGCCCACAAGAGACCCAGTACTTC
few TRBJ2-7 15 TRBV14 - CASSLTGIFSYEQYF TGTGCCAGCAGCCTAACAGGAATCTTCTCCTACGAGCAGTACTTC
many TRBJ2-3 14 TRBV6-6 - CASSETIRTDTQYF TGTGCCAGCAGTGAGACTATCCGCACAGATACGCAGTATTTT
- TRBJ1-6 14 TRBV2 - CASMDGGTNSPLHF TGTGCCAGCATGGATGGGGGAACGAATTCACCCCTCCACTTT
many TRBJ2-1 13 TRBV14 - CASSQIVTNEQFF TGTGCCAGCAGCCAAATTGTAACCAATGAGCAGTTCTTC
- TRBJ1-6 17 TRBV10-3 TRBD1 CAISERIPGQGHSPLHF TGTGCCATCAGCGAAAGGATACCGGGACAGGGGCATTCACCCCTCCACTTT
few TRBJ2-1 14 TRBV13 - CASSLEGVYNEQFF TGTGCCAGCAGCTTAGAAGGGGTCTACAATGAGCAGTTCTTC
- TRBJ2-3 13 TRBV14 TRBD1 CASSPRDRGTQYF TGTGCCAGCAGCCCCCGGGACAGGGGTACGCAGTATTTT
few TRBJ2-5 15 TRBV5-1 TRBD1 CASRFTGGNQETQYF TGCGCCAGCAGATTTACAGGGGGGAACCAAGAGACCCAGTACTTC
- TRBJ2-3 14 TRBV6-6 TRBD1 CASNRDRATDTQYF TGTGCCAGCAACCGGGACAGGGCAACAGATACGCAGTATTTT
few TRBJ1-3 15 TRBV9 - CASSVWGETGNTIYF TGTGCCAGCAGCGTGTGGGGCGAAACTGGAAACACCATATATTTT
few TRBJ1-1 14 TRBV10-3 - CAISDPPGATEAFF TGTGCCATCAGTGACCCCCCGGGGGCCACTGAAGCTTTCTTT
- TRBJ1-2 16 TRBV2 TRBD1 CASSAEQGAGNYGYTF TGTGCCAGCAGCGCCGAACAGGGGGCGGGTAACTATGGCTACACCTTC
- TRBJ2-7 15 TRBV6-5 - CASSYGVGPTYEQYF TGTGCCAGCAGTTACGGGGTGGGGCCGACCTACGAGCAGTACTTC
- TRBJ2-5 14 TRBV19 TRBD1 CASSITGGQETQYF TGTGCCAGTAGTATAACAGGGGGGCAAGAGACCCAGTACTTC
- TRBJ1-2 12 TRBV2 - CASRYILSGYTF TGTGCCAGCAGGTACATCCTCTCTGGCTACACCTTC
- TRBJ2-2 16 TRBV4-3 - CASSLATRTHTGELFF TGCGCCAGCAGCCTAGCAACTAGGACCCACACCGGGGAGCTGTTTTTT
few TRBJ1-3 15 TRBV6-5 - CASSYSNNPRNTIYF TGTGCCAGCAGTTACTCGAATAATCCACGAAACACCATATATTTT
- TRBJ1-2 13 TRBV29-1 TRBD1 CSVEGQGMDGYTF TGCAGCGTTGAAGGACAGGGGATGGATGGCTACACCTTC
few TRBJ1-2 16 TRBV7-2 TRBD1 CASSLVSGQGTDGYTF TGTGCCAGCAGCTTAGTTTCGGGACAGGGGACTGATGGCTACACCTTC
few TRBJ2-1 16 TRBV5-6 - CASSLDWTSSYNEQFF TGTGCCAGCAGTCTGGACTGGACCTCCTCCTACAATGAGCAGTTCTTC
few TRBJ2-5 12 TRBV5-6 - CASSFGQETQYF TGTGCCAGCAGCTTTGGCCAAGAGACCCAGTACTTC
few TRBJ1-3 12 TRBV9 - CASSADGRTIYF TGTGCCAGCAGCGCAGACGGACGCACCATATATTTT
few TRBJ2-7 14 TRBV7-6 - CASSLGPGPYEQYF TGTGCCAGCAGCTTAGGGCCGGGCCCCTACGAGCAGTACTTC
few TRBJ2-3 15 TRBV29-1 - CSAYPAGVRTDTQYF TGCAGCGCCTATCCCGCAGGGGTCAGAACAGATACGCAGTATTTT